This T cell receptor beta chain was recovered during a study of blood T cell repertoires in COVID-19. Whole-study context: From the United States, Italy and Spain came samples of acute and convalescent COVID-19. PBMCs, B-cell-depleted T cells, or T cells provided the cDNA or gDNA that made up the material.

Here immunoSEQ multiplex PCR was the method, and the copy in TCRdb shows in-frame clones only, minus some. The table shows some 70,000 clones, with 75% to 80% occurring only once. The TCR comes from a woman aged 55-75 years with acute or convalescent COVID-19. Sample: peripheral blood.

CDR3 nucleotides: TGTGCCATCCGTCAACCTTCGGGAAATGAGCAGTTCTTC. Its translation: CAIRQPSGNEQFF. The V call is TRBV10-3, the J call TRBJ2-1; weak D call: TRBD2 (5 bases). Germline CDR1 reads ENHRY; CDR2 reads SYGVKD. The V end was cut by 8 bases, the J end by 7 bases, with 15 bases between. The CDR3 is made up of 13 amino acids.